This note documents a single TCR beta chain sequence. Its specificity is not known. Method: immunoSEQ multiplex PCR; TCRdb's copy keeps in-frame clones and lacks some. The data show 95,000 to 130,000 clones, approximately 90% seen once. The record originates from a study of T cell clones after liver transplantation. Study outcomes and limitations: Small, mixed patient groups and varying post-transplant times limit these conclusions.

Germline V gives CDR1 KGHSH, CDR2 LQKENI. This CDR3 has 16 residues. The V gene end was trimmed by 6 bases and the J gene end by 4 bases; junction bases not matched to a gene: 11. The clonotype was recovered from a human patient who received a liver transplant. The T cells may partly be graft donor cells. The material sequenced was CD4+ T cells from blood, taken 12 months after liver transplant. This sequence joins TRBV18 and TRBJ2-3; TRBD2 agrees at 9 bases. The CDR3 nucleotides are TGTGCCAGCTCGCCCATTAGCGGGAGCCTCCCAGATACGCAGTATTTT. Protein product: CASSPISGSLPDTQYF.